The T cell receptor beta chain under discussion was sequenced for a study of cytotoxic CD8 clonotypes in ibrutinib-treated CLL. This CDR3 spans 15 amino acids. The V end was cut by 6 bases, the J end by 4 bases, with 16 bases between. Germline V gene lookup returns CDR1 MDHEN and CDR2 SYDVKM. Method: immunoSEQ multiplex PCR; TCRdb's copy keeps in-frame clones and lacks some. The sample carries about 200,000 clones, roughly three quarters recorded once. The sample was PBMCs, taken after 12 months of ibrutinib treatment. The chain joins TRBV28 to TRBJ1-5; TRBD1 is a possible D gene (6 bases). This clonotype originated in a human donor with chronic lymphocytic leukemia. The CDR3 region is CASSLQGGDNQPQHF. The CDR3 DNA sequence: TGTGCCAGCAGCCTACAGGGCGGTGATAATCAGCCCCAGCATTTT.